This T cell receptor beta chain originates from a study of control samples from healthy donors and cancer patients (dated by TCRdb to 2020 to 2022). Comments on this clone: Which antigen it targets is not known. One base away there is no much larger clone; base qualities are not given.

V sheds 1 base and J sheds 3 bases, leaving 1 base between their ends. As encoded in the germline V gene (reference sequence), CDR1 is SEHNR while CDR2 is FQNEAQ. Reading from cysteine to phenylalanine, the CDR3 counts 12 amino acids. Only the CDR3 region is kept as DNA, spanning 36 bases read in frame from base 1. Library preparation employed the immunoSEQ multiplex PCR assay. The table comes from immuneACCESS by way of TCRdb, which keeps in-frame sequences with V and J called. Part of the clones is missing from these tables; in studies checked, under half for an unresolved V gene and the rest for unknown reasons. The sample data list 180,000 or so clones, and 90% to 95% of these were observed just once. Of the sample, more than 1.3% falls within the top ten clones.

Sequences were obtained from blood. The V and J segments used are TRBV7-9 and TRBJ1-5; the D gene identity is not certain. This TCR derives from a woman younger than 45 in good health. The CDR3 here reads CASSLDNQPQHF. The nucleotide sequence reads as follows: TGTGCCAGCAGCTTAGACAATCAGCCCCAGCATTTT.